This T cell receptor beta chain comes out of a study of cytomegalovirus exposure and HLA in healthy donors listed by TCRdb under 2017. In the study overall: According to a later analysis, one platform produced both the 110 or so validation repertoires and the 666 repertoires of the first cohort. The aim of the study was to test whether cataloging public T cell receptors could identify signatures of past pathogen exposure. To predict cytomegalovirus infection status, the study combined high-throughput TCR immunosequencing, statistical association of individual TCRs with disease status, and machine learning. Besides the first cohort of under 700 subjects, a separate validation cohort made up of roughly 130 different subjects was used. Broader findings and caveats from the paper: Subsequent analysis determined that TCRs grouped into clusters in the first cohort also showed a tendency toward co-occurrence across the 130 or so validation repertoires, and roughly 94% of cluster scores exceeded 0. All 120 or so repertoires were used to score co-occurrence in the validation cohort in a later analysis, because that analysis had no HLA typing for the cohort. The authors suggested that the approach could potentially be generalized to other disease states and immunological phenotypes. The classifier was reported to diagnose cytomegalovirus status with high specificity and sensitivity in both the original and validation cohorts. Most TCR sequences were seen in very few donors, while some public TCRs were found in many individuals. In vitro tests confirmed that a few of the cytomegalovirus-associated TCR beta chains recognize cytomegalovirus antigens. The study gave a list of over 150 TCR beta chains associated with cytomegalovirus.

V and J lose 6 bases and 2 bases, and a span of 20 bases separates them. The CDR3 sequence holds 16 residues, the cysteine and phenylalanine included. Kept here is only the CDR3 DNA, which spans 48 bases and is read in frame from base 1. Per the germline V gene (reference sequence), LNHDA is the CDR1 and SQIVND is the CDR2. A note on this clone: Which antigen it targets is not known. Per-nucleotide qualities are absent, and no much larger clonotype sits a single base away.

Separate from the approximately 700-subject first cohort, the validation cohort of about 110 subjects was the group to which the donors belonged. Libraries were prepared through the immunoSEQ multiplex PCR assay. As for the authors' bioinformatics: A statistical classification framework was developed to diagnose cytomegalovirus status using the catalog of TCR beta chain sequences. TCRdb carries this immuneACCESS record with in-frame sequences only. Its versions omit some clonotypes, under half of them owing to an unresolved V gene in the studies checked, with the rest unexplained. V, J and clone size were drawn from that table, and D and trimming were deduced from the DNA. The sample table holds around 190,000 clones, of which roughly 77% were seen once. The top ten clones comprise 1% to 1.5% of the sample.

Here the chain combines TRBV19 and TRBJ2-7; tentative D gene TRBD1, with 6 bases matching. The TCR originated in a woman aged 30 to 39 in good health and CMV-seronegative. The sample consisted of PBMCs. For the CDR3, the sequence is CASSLASGRGPYEQYF. At the DNA level, the sequence is TGTGCCAGTAGCTTAGCATCTGGCAGGGGACCCTACGAGCAGTACTTC.